A selection of T cell receptor beta chains follows, all from one sample in a study of cytomegalovirus exposure and HLA in healthy donors. Assay used: immunoSEQ multiplex PCR; TCRdb lists only in-frame clones, some missing. Its table lists 45,000 to 65,000 clones. Sequencing was performed on PBMCs. These receptor sequences come from a young man in good health and CMV-seropositive. CDR3s include the opening cysteine and the closing phenylalanine or tryptophan. The D gene is left open where the match is weak.

NA	TRBV21-1	TRBJ1-5	CASSKTQAINQPQHF	TGTGCCAGCAGCAAAACACAGGCCATTAATCAGCCCCAGCATTTT
NA	TRBV27	TRBJ1-5	CASSPRFGDVGQPQHF	TGTGCCAGCAGTCCACGTTTCGGGGATGTTGGGCAGCCCCAGCATTTT
TRBD2	TRBV5-6	TRBJ2-1	CASSPTAGGPGNEQFF	TGTGCCAGCAGTCCTACAGCGGGAGGGCCGGGAAATGAGCAGTTCTTC
TRBD2	TRBV7-3	TRBJ2-7	CASSPTSGRALQYF	TGTGCCAGCAGCCCAACTAGCGGGAGGGCCTTGCAGTACTTC
NA	TRBV5-4	TRBJ2-7	CASSLGSSYEQYF	TGTGCCAGCAGCTTGGGCAGCTCCTACGAGCAGTACTTC
TRBD2	TRBV2	TRBJ2-3	CASSYLAGDGHTQYF	TGTGCCAGCAGTTATCTAGCGGGAGACGGTCATACGCAGTATTTT
TRBD2	TRBV18	TRBJ2-7	CASSPSSGSVYEQYF	TGTGCCAGCTCACCTTCTAGCGGGAGCGTCTACGAGCAGTACTTC
NA	TRBV4-2	TRBJ2-1	CASSQDTLADNEQFF	TGTGCCAGCAGCCAAGATACCCTAGCCGACAATGAGCAGTTCTTC
TRBD1	TRBV30	TRBJ1-1	CAWQGTVTEAFF	TGTGCCTGGCAGGGGACAGTCACTGAAGCTTTCTTT
NA	TRBV5-4	TRBJ2-7	CASSFGLYSYEQYF	TGTGCCAGCAGCTTTGGGCTATACTCCTACGAGCAGTACTTC
TRBD1	TRBV6-6	TRBJ1-1	CASSWDSGNTEAFF	TGTGCCAGCAGTTGGGACAGCGGAAACACTGAAGCTTTCTTT
NA	TRBV6-6	TRBJ1-2	CASSVGRPNYGYTF	TGTGCCAGCAGTGTGGGCAGACCTAACTATGGCTACACCTTC
TRBD1	TRBV19	TRBJ1-1	CASSRDRGNTEAFF	TGTGCCAGTAGTAGGGACAGGGGGAACACTGAAGCTTTCTTT
NA	TRBV7-8	TRBJ1-1	CASSPRGGLNTEAFF	TGTGCCAGCAGCCCAAGGGGGGGCCTTAACACTGAAGCTTTCTTT
TRBD2	TRBV19	TRBJ2-7	CASSSGSRSGEQYF	TGTGCCAGTAGTAGCGGGAGTCGGTCTGGCGAGCAGTACTTC
TRBD1	TRBV28	TRBJ2-6	CASSPGGAGANVLTF	TGTGCCAGCAGTCCAGGGGGCGCCGGGGCCAACGTCCTGACTTTC
TRBD1	TRBV10-3	TRBJ2-3	CAISETRSQQGWGTDTQYF	TGTGCCATCAGTGAGACCCGCTCCCAACAGGGGTGGGGCACAGATACGCAGTATTTT
NA	TRBV28	TRBJ2-7	CASSESYEQYF	TGTGCCAGTTCCGAGTCCTACGAGCAGTACTTC
NA	TRBV5-8	TRBJ1-2	CASSRTRANYGYTF	TGTGCCAGCAGCCGGACACGGGCTAACTATGGCTACACCTTC
NA	TRBV9	TRBJ1-2	CASSSGSGTNYGYTF	TGTGCCAGCAGCTCAGGGTCAGGGACTAACTATGGCTACACCTTC
TRBD2	TRBV29-1	TRBJ2-1	CSGIAGGPLEQFF	TGCAGCGGGATAGCGGGAGGGCCACTTGAGCAGTTCTTC
NA	TRBV23-1	TRBJ1-5	CASSQVPPRGQNSNQPQHF	TGCGCCAGCAGTCAAGTCCCCCCCAGGGGCCAAAATAGCAATCAGCCCCAGCATTTT
NA	TRBV11-3	TRBJ1-1	CASSLYGGQNTEAFF	TGTGCCAGCAGCTTATACGGGGGGCAGAACACTGAAGCTTTCTTT
TRBD1	TRBV30	TRBJ2-5	CAWSKSGQGYRETQYF	TGTGCCTGGAGTAAATCGGGACAGGGGTACAGGGAGACCCAGTACTTC
NA	TRBV2	TRBJ2-3	CASSPEGSDTQYF	TGTGCCAGCAGTCCGGAGGGCTCAGATACGCAGTATTTT
NA	TRBV7-2	TRBJ1-4	CASSVLSGEKLFF	TGTGCCAGCAGTGTTCTCAGCGGTGAAAAACTGTTTTTT
NA	TRBV30	TRBJ2-3	CARSVIGNTQYF	TGTGCCCGGAGTGTAATCGGGAATACGCAGTATTTT
NA	TRBV6-4	TRBJ1-1	CASSDSSRGTEAFF	TGTGCCAGCAGTGACTCCAGCAGGGGCACTGAAGCTTTCTTT
TRBD1	TRBV18	TRBJ1-4	CASSPPGGANEKLFF	TGTGCCAGCTCACCCCCAGGGGGCGCGAATGAAAAACTGTTTTTT
NA	TRBV2	TRBJ1-2	CASSEIPGKGYTF	TGTGCCAGCAGTGAAATCCCAGGGAAGGGCTACACCTTC
TRBD1	TRBV27	TRBJ2-3	CASSRPGQVIDTQYF	TGTGCCAGCAGCCGTCCGGGACAGGTAATAGATACGCAGTATTTT
TRBD1	TRBV10-3	TRBJ2-7	CAISDSTGIYEQYF	TGTGCCATCAGTGACTCGACAGGGATCTACGAGCAGTACTTC
TRBD1	TRBV11-2	TRBJ1-1	CASSAQTGITEAFF	TGTGCCAGCAGCGCACAGACAGGGATCACTGAAGCTTTCTTT
NA	TRBV28	TRBJ1-2	CASSFRDGYTF	TGTGCCAGCAGTTTCCGGGATGGCTACACCTTC
TRBD2	TRBV7-9	TRBJ2-7	CASSRTLAGGSEQYF	TGTGCCAGCAGCCGGACACTAGCGGGAGGCAGCGAGCAGTACTTC
TRBD2	TRBV2	TRBJ2-1	CASSQTSGLAGINEQFF	TGTGCCAGCAGTCAGACATCGGGACTAGCGGGGATTAATGAGCAGTTCTTC
TRBD1	TRBV6-5	TRBJ1-5	CASRDRGNQPQHF	TGTGCCAGCAGAGACAGGGGCAATCAGCCCCAGCATTTT
TRBD2	TRBV7-8	TRBJ2-7	CASSPVPAGEISYEQYF	TGTGCCAGCAGCCCTGTTCCCGCGGGGGAGATTTCTTACGAGCAGTACTTC
TRBD1	TRBV10-3	TRBJ1-2	CATGTGAENYGYTF	TGTGCCACCGGGACAGGGGCGGAAAACTATGGCTACACCTTC
TRBD1	TRBV15	TRBJ2-7	CATSREGTGYEQYF	TGTGCCACCAGCAGAGAGGGGACAGGCTACGAGCAGTACTTC
NA	TRBV5-4	TRBJ2-1	CASSSGGRNYNEQFF	TGTGCCAGCAGCTCAGGGGGGCGGAATTACAATGAGCAGTTCTTC
NA	TRBV6-4	TRBJ2-2	CASSDQGTGELFF	TGTGCCAGCAGTGACCAGGGCACCGGGGAGCTGTTTTTT
NA	TRBV2	TRBJ2-6	CASSEARGSSGANVLTF	TGTGCCAGCAGTGAAGCGCGCGGCTCCTCTGGGGCCAACGTCCTGACTTTC
NA	TRBV19	TRBJ1-5	CASSSGVQPQHF	TGTGCCAGTAGTTCAGGGGTCCAGCCCCAGCATTTT
NA	TRBV11-2	TRBJ2-1	CASSFSFRYRTTINEQFF	TGTGCCAGCAGCTTTTCATTTAGATACAGGACTACCATCAATGAGCAGTTCTTC
TRBD1	TRBV7-2	TRBJ1-1	CASSSGTGGTEAFF	TGTGCCAGCAGCTCCGGGACAGGAGGGACTGAAGCTTTCTTT
NA	TRBV9	TRBJ1-1	CASSVDSTEAFF	TGTGCCAGCAGCGTAGACAGCACTGAAGCTTTCTTT
NA	TRBV28	TRBJ1-2	CASSLMGGWDGYTF	TGTGCCAGCAGTTTAATGGGGGGTTGGGATGGCTACACCTTC
TRBD1	TRBV12-5	TRBJ1-5	CASAAQGGQPQHF	TGTGCTAGTGCTGCGCAGGGGGGTCAGCCCCAGCATTTT
NA	TRBV7-9	TRBJ1-1	CASSLQEAFF	TGTGCCAGCAGCTTACAGGAAGCTTTCTTT
TRBD1	TRBV2	TRBJ1-5	CASSPRDRSNQPQHF	TGTGCCAGCAGCCCGCGGGACAGGAGCAATCAGCCCCAGCATTTT
TRBD1	TRBV6-1	TRBJ2-7	CASRTDGTAYEQYF	TGTGCCAGCAGGACCGACGGGACAGCTTACGAGCAGTACTTC
NA	TRBV19	TRBJ2-5	CASSRQIQETQYF	TGTGCCAGTAGTCGACAGATCCAAGAGACCCAGTACTTC
TRBD2	TRBV5-1	TRBJ2-1	CASSLRAGGPYNEQFF	TGCGCCAGCAGCTTGAGGGCGGGAGGGCCGTATAATGAGCAGTTCTTC
NA	TRBV4-2	TRBJ1-2	CASSQDRGGDYGYTF	TGTGCCAGCAGCCAAGATAGGGGGGGAGACTATGGCTACACCTTC
TRBD2	TRBV29-1	TRBJ2-7	CSVEAGGWGSDEQYF	TGCAGCGTTGAAGCGGGGGGATGGGGTAGTGACGAGCAGTACTTC
NA	TRBV19	TRBJ2-7	CASSPRGYEQYF	TGTGCCAGTAGTCCCAGGGGCTACGAGCAGTACTTC
NA	TRBV9	TRBJ2-2	CASSVAFTGELFF	TGTGCCAGCAGCGTAGCCTTCACCGGGGAGCTGTTTTTT
NA	TRBV7-7	TRBJ2-7	CASSFLPDSYEQYF	TGTGCCAGCAGCTTCCTCCCGGACTCTTACGAGCAGTACTTC